What follows are 27 T cell receptor beta chains derived from one specimen sequenced in a study of identifying expanded T cells in peripheral blood. TCRdb's table, derived via immunoSEQ multiplex PCR, lists solely in-frame clones and lacks some. The sample has approximately 50,000 clones; 82% are singletons. Sequencing used blood. These TCRs come from a person aged 18-69 years in good health.

The V and J genes are TRBV19 and TRBJ1-5; 7 positions match TRBD1. J gave up 2 bases and V 4 bases, and 5 bases lay outside the gene matches. The CDR3 covers 15 residues. The V gene's germline CDR1 is LNHDA and CDR2 SQIVND (reference sequence). The CDR3 DNA is TGTGCCAGTAGTACATTGGGACAGCGCAATCAGCCCCAGCATTTT. Translated, it gives CASSTLGQRNQPQHF.

This clone was seen many times. The V call is TRBV7-8, the J call TRBJ2-5, with 12 nucleotides matching TRBD2. The V gene end was trimmed by 5 bases and the J gene end by 3 bases; junction bases not matched to a gene: 19. This CDR3 has 20 amino acids. Per germline, CDR1 SGHVS and CDR2 FQNEAQ. CDR3 in DNA: TGTGCCAGCAGCCCACGTCGGATAGGACTAGCGGGGAAAGTAAAAGAGACCCAGTACTTC. Translating gives CASSPRRIGLAGKVKETQYF.

J is TRBJ2-2 and V is TRBV5-1; tentative D call: TRBD2 (5 bases). CDR3 length: 13 residues. Trimming cost V 4 bases and J 6 bases, with 10 bases left between them. From germline, CDR1 is SGHRS and CDR2 YFSETQ. DNA for the CDR3: TGCGCCAGCAGCCGTCGGGGTTCCGGGGAGCTGTTTTTT. Amino acids: CASSRRGSGELFF.

The V and J genes are TRBV19 and TRBJ2-3, with TRBD1 matching 9 bases. This CDR3 has 18 residues. The germline CDR1 and CDR2 sequences are LNHDA and SQIVND (reference sequence). The V segment lost 1 base and the J segment 4 bases; nucleotides outside the gene matches: 12. The CDR3 region is CASSIGYRDRVLPDTQYF. CDR3 sequence (DNA): TGTGCCAGTAGTATAGGATACCGGGACAGGGTGCTTCCAGATACGCAGTATTTT.

The chain is built from TRBV6-5 and TRBJ2-7, with 8 bases fitting TRBD2. CDR1 is MNHEY, CDR2 SVGAGI, per germline. V gave up 2 bases and J gave up 3 bases; unmatched junction bases: 9. The CDR3 sequence is 16 residues long. The CDR3: CASSYPQREPGYEQYF. The CDR3 DNA sequence: TGTGCCAGCAGTTACCCCCAGCGGGAGCCAGGCTACGAGCAGTACTTC.

This clone was seen once. This chain joins TRBV19 and TRBJ1-5, with TRBD1 identical over 11 bases. The V gene's germline CDR1 is LNHDA and CDR2 SQIVND (reference sequence). The CDR3 length is 15 residues. Germline trimming cut 8 bases from V and 1 base from J; bases unmatched to any gene: 4. This chain's CDR3 is CASRDRGGSNQPQHF. DNA for the CDR3: TGTGCCAGTCGGGACAGGGGGGGGAGCAATCAGCCCCAGCATTTT.

The rearrangement uses TRBV5-6 and TRBJ1-4; TRBD1 matches 10 bases. This CDR3 region has 19 residues. The ends lost 1 base at V and 1 base at J; junction bases unmatched: 10. From germline, CDR1 is SGHDT and CDR2 YYEEEE. CDR3 protein: CASSLLAGTGELTNEKLFF. The CDR3 bases are TGTGCCAGCAGCTTGTTGGCCGGGACAGGGGAGCTAACTAATGAAAAACTGTTTTTT.

In DNA form, the CDR3 reads TGTGCCAGCAGAGAAAATCTGGGTCAGCCCCAGCATTTT. Translation gives CASRENLGQPQHF. This chain joins TRBV2 and TRBJ1-5; D ambiguous. Trimming took 6 bases from V and 6 from J, leaving 12 bases between them. The germline V gene has CDR1 SNHLY and CDR2 FYNNEI. The CDR3 loop spans 13 amino acids.

The chain combines TRBV5-1 with TRBJ2-2; 10 bases line up with TRBD2. Trimming took 2 bases from V and 1 from J; bases not matched to a gene: 2. The CDR3 runs to 16 residues. In germline, CDR1 is SGHRS, CDR2 YFSETQ. The CDR3 coding sequence is TGCGCCAGCAGCTTACTAGCGGGGCGGAACACCGGGGAGCTGTTTTTT. This gives the protein CASSLLAGRNTGELFF.

Points on this clone: Other nucleotide sequences in the sample specify the same CDR3. J is TRBJ2-5 and V is TRBV18, with a weak D call TRBD2 (6 bases). The V gene's germline CDR1 is KGHSH and CDR2 LQKENI. CDR3 size: 13 residues. Trimming cost V 6 bases and J 1 base, with 9 bases left between them. CDR3: CASSLGLQETQYF. The CDR3 nucleotides are TGTGCCAGCTCCCTGGGACTCCAAGAGACCCAGTACTTC.

The chain combines TRBV27 with TRBJ2-1; no firm D call. This CDR3 has 12 amino acids. Trimming left V 5 bases short and J 5 bases short, with 7 bases between. Germline V gives CDR1 MNHEY, CDR2 SMNVEV (reference sequence). The CDR3 is CASSIKNNEQFF. CDR3 DNA sequence: TGTGCCAGCAGTATCAAAAACAATGAGCAGTTCTTC.

The V gene is TRBV2, the J gene TRBJ2-7; D perhaps matches TRBD2 (7 bases). The germline gives CDR1 SNHLY, CDR2 FYNNEI. The CDR3 length is 17 residues. Trimming took off 2 bases at V and 2 bases at J, with 19 bases between the two ends. This CDR3 reads CASSESWLQGGTYEQYV. The DNA of the CDR3 is TGTGCCAGCAGTGAAAGTTGGTTACAGGGAGGGACCTACGAGCAGTACGTC.

The CDR3 spells CASSLALGEAFF. DNA of the CDR3: TGCGCCAGCAGCTTGGCTCTTGGTGAAGCTTTCTTT. The chain employs TRBV5-1 and TRBJ1-1; D is uncertain. The germline gives CDR1 SGHRS, CDR2 YFSETQ. The CDR3 totals 12 residues. Trimming removed 0 bases at V and 7 bases at J, with 7 bases between. The whole variable domain, filled in from reference TRBV5-1 and TRBJ1-1, reads KAGVTQTPRYLIKTRGQQVTLSCSPISGHRSVSWYQQTPGQGLQFLFEYFSETQRNKGNFPGRFSGRQFSNSRSEMNVSTLELGDSALYLCASSLALGEAFFGQGTRLTVV.

V is TRBV6-5 and J is TRBJ2-7, with TRBD2 matching 11 bases. The CDR3 consists of 15 residues. V lost 6 bases, J lost 2 bases, and 6 bases stayed unmatched. CDR1 and CDR2 from the germline V gene are MNHEY and SVGAGI. The CDR3 loop reads CASRPLTSGAYEQYF. The CDR3 DNA reads TGTGCCAGCAGGCCACTGACTAGCGGGGCCTACGAGCAGTACTTC.

Note on this clone: A much larger clone differs by one base, so this may be a read error. At the DNA level, this CDR3 is encoded by other sequences in the same sample as well. This sequence joins TRBV6-1 and TRBJ1-1; D not certain. This CDR3 contains 13 residues. The germline gives CDR1 MNHNS, CDR2 SASEGT. CDR3 bases: TGTGCCACCCACCCGGACGTGAATACTGAAGCTTTCTTT. It is translated as CATHPDVNTEAFF.

This rearrangement joins TRBV14 to TRBJ1-1; no clear D. Trimming stripped 3 bases from V and 5 bases from J, with 10 bases between. The germline V gene has CDR1 SGHDN and CDR2 FVKESK. The CDR3 contains 13 residues. The CDR3 protein is CASSHTAGTEAFF. Written as DNA, the CDR3 is TGTGCCAGCAGCCATACAGCGGGGACTGAAGCTTTCTTT. The full variable domain, with the rest looked up from reference TRBV14 and TRBJ1-1, is EAGVTQFPSHSVIEKGQTVTLRCDPISGHDNLYWYRRVMGKEIKFLLHFVKESKQDESGMPNNRFLAERTGGTYSTLKVQPAELEDSGVYFCASSHTAGTEAFFGQGTRLTVV.

J is TRBJ1-2 and V is TRBV27; no clear D gene. CDR1 is MNHEY and CDR2 is SMNVEV in the germline V gene (reference sequence). The CDR3 runs 14 residues. The V gene lost 2 bases and the J gene lost 1 base, with 8 bases spanning the gap. The CDR3: CASSLTRFNYGYTF. CDR3 nucleotide sequence: TGTGCCAGCAGTTTAACACGATTTAACTATGGCTACACCTTC.

V usage is TRBV5-4 and J usage is TRBJ1-1; no clear D. V was trimmed by 2 bases and J by 2 bases, leaving 7 bases between them. Germline V gene lookup returns CDR1 SGHNT and CDR2 YYREEE (reference sequence). The CDR3 sequence is 13 residues long. The CDR3 coding sequence is TGTGCCAGCAGCTTCGGGAGTAACACTGAAGCTTTCTTT. Its translation: CASSFGSNTEAFF.

This clone has just one count. The V gene is TRBV5-4, the J gene TRBJ2-5, with TRBD1 matching over 11 bases. CDR3 length: 14 amino acids. Per the germline V gene, CDR1 is SGHNT and CDR2 is YYREEE (reference sequence). With V trimmed by 3 bases and J by 5 bases, 3 bases remained unmatched. The CDR3 DNA reads as TGTGCCAGCAGCTGGGGGACAGGGGGGGAGACCCAGTACTTC. Amino acid sequence: CASSWGTGGETQYF.

In its sample, this clone was seen once. CDR3 DNA sequence: TGTGCCATCAGTGACCCCCAGAAGGGGAGGACCTACAATGAGCAGTTCTTC. Translated, it gives CAISDPQKGRTYNEQFF. This chain links TRBV10-3 with TRBJ2-1; possibly TRBD2 for D (6 bases). V lost 3 bases and J 2 bases, leaving 17 bases between the germline ends. In germline, CDR1 is ENHRY, CDR2 SYGVKD. This CDR3 spans 17 amino acids.

The V call is TRBV19, the J call TRBJ2-2; possible D gene TRBD1, 5 bases. The CDR3 is 16 amino acids. Germline loops: CDR1 LNHDA, CDR2 SQIVND (reference sequence). Between the trimmed V and J ends, which lost 4 bases and 2 bases, there was a span of 14 bases. CDR3 loop: CASSRQLGSNTGELFF. CDR3 in DNA: TGTGCCAGTAGTAGACAGTTGGGGTCTAACACCGGGGAGCTGTTTTTT. Drawing the rest from reference TRBV19 and TRBJ2-2, the complete variable domain is DGGITQSPKYLFRKEGQNVTLSCEQNLNHDAMYWYRQDPGQGLRLIYYSQIVNDFQKGDIAEGYSVSREKKESFPLTVTSAQKNPTAFYLCASSRQLGSNTGELFFGEGSRLTVL.

The V call is TRBV18, the J call TRBJ2-1; D is perhaps TRBD1 (7 bases). Germline-derived CDR1 and CDR2 are KGHSH and LQKENI. V was shortened by 0 bases and J by 9 bases, with 9 bases between the two germline ends. The length of the CDR3 is 13 residues. In DNA, the CDR3 is TGTGCCAGCTCACCACCGCAGGGGGGTGAGCAGTTCTTC. Protein product: CASSPPQGGEQFF.

The chain links TRBV11-2 to TRBJ2-2, with TRBD1 matching 7 bases. This CDR3 has 15 residues. V was clipped by 5 bases and J by 5 bases; unmatched bases: 8. Germline values: CDR1 SGHAT, CDR2 FQNNGV. This CDR3 reads CASSIRQGGTGELFF. The CDR3 region has the DNA TGTGCCAGCAGCATAAGACAGGGTGGGACCGGGGAGCTGTTTTTT. The whole variable domain, remainder taken from reference TRBV11-2 and TRBJ2-2, is EAGVAQSPRYKIIEKRQSVAFWCNPISGHATLYWYQQILGQGPKLLIQFQNNGVVDDSQLPKDRFSAERLKGVDSTLKIQPAKLEDSAVYLCASSIRQGGTGELFFGEGSRLTVL.

In its sample, this clone was seen a few times. This rearrangement joins TRBV28 to TRBJ1-1; a weak D match, TRBD1 (6 bases). V was trimmed by 5 bases and J by 2 bases, leaving 12 bases between them. This CDR3 region has 14 residues. Germline V CDR1 and CDR2: MDHEN, SYDVKM. The CDR3 DNA reads TGTGCCAGCAGTACCCTCGGGGGCAACACTGAAGCTTTCTTT. It is translated as CASSTLGGNTEAFF.

The genes are TRBV7-8 and TRBJ2-7, with TRBD1 identical over 7 bases. Germline V gives CDR1 SGHVS, CDR2 FQNEAQ. With 3 bases clipped from V and 5 bases from J, the junction kept 7 bases outside the gene matches. CDR3 length equals 14 residues. The CDR3 is CASSFGATGNEQYV. Here the CDR3 DNA reads TGTGCCAGCAGCTTTGGGGCGACAGGGAACGAGCAGTACGTC.

The V gene is TRBV18, the J gene TRBJ1-2; D is undetermined. Germline CDR1 is KGHSH and CDR2 is LQKENI. V lost 5 bases and J lost 3, with 13 bases in between. The length of the CDR3 is 14 residues. The DNA of the CDR3 is TGTGCCAGCTCAACCAGTAACGGATACTATGGCTACACCTTC. It specifies CASSTSNGYYGYTF.

The rearrangement links TRBV28 to TRBJ1-1, with D perhaps TRBD1 (6 bases). Deletions cut 8 bases from V and 1 base from J, with 14 bases between. Per germline, CDR1 MDHEN and CDR2 SYDVKM. This CDR3 contains 14 residues. The CDR3 coding sequence is TGTGCCAGCGGATTGGGACAAGCGAACACTGAAGCTTTCTTT. Translated: CASGLGQANTEAFF.